The entry that follows covers one T cell receptor (beta chain) sequence. Antigen unknown. This sample was included in a study of T-cell memory formation after mild COVID-19. Each CDR3 protein gets one entry after TCRdb re-called the 5' RACE reads with MiXCR. Of 280,000 or so distinct CDR3 sequences in the sample, 8% to 9% were seen once. The germline V gene encodes CDR1 SGHDT and CDR2 YYEEEE. The CDR3 runs 13 residues. Trimming cost V 6 bases and J 1 base, with 10 bases left between them. General study results and limits: Nothing confirmed that second-wave clones peaking on day 37 were specific for SARS-CoV-2. Largely, contracting CD4+ clones fell within CM and EM, and contracting CD8+ clones within EMRA.

Source material: PBMCs or a T cell subset sorted from them (not recorded which). The chain couples TRBV5-6 to TRBJ2-5; D is unresolved. This receptor was identified in a man aged 18 to 29 who had mild COVID-19 (a few samples of this study predate the infection). Cell type and time point are not known. CDR3 nucleotides: TGTGCCAGCATGTCGACCGGCCAAGAGACCCAGTACTTC. Protein: CASMSTGQETQYF.